Following are 12 T cell receptor beta chains from one sample sequenced in a study of PD-L1 blockade in urothelial cancer. Using immunoSEQ multiplex PCR, the repertoire was profiled, and TCRdb retains in-frame clones only, with some absent. The table records more than 45,000 clones, roughly four fifths of them present only once. The time point denotes: pretreatment peripheral blood. The specimen was PBMCs, collected around atezolizumab (anti-PD-L1) treatment. Receptor source: a man in his 70s with urothelial cancer.

V gene TRBV18 combines with J gene TRBJ1-1; TRBD1 matches at 7 bases. V shed 3 bases, J shed 8 bases, and the junction held 0 bases outside the gene matches. This CDR3 has 11 amino acids. Germline CDR1 and CDR2: KGHSH and LQKENI. This chain's CDR3 is CASSPDREAFF. The CDR3 DNA reads TGTGCCAGCTCACCGGACAGGGAAGCTTTCTTT.

The genes are TRBV7-3 and TRBJ2-2; TRBD2 agrees at 7 bases. Germline V CDR1 and CDR2: SGHTA, FQGTGA. J lost 0 bases, V lost 3 bases, and 10 bases had no gene match. CDR3 length equals 18 residues. The CDR3 sequence: CASSFRPLAGANTGELFF. CDR3 nucleotides: TGTGCCAGCAGCTTTCGGCCACTGGCGGGGGCGAACACCGGGGAGCTGTTTTTT.

The chain links TRBV7-9 to TRBJ1-4, with TRBD1 matching over 8 bases. CDR1 SEHNR and CDR2 FQNEAQ come from the germline V gene (reference sequence). Unmatched junction bases numbered 9, after V lost 5 bases and J lost 4 bases. The CDR3 sequence is 16 residues long. The CDR3: CASSILNRGGNEKLFF. The CDR3, as DNA: TGTGCCAGCAGCATACTAAACAGGGGGGGTAATGAAAAACTGTTTTTT.

The rearrangement links TRBV7-2 to TRBJ1-2, with D possibly being TRBD1 (6 bases). The CDR3 totals 14 residues. V dropped 5 bases and J dropped 5 bases, with 15 bases sitting between them. Germline-derived CDR1 and CDR2 are SGHTA and FQGNSA. The CDR3 DNA follows: TGTGCCAGCAGCCGAACAGGGTTTAATTATGGCTACACCTTC. This codes for CASSRTGFNYGYTF.

The chain couples TRBV11-2 to TRBJ1-1, with D uncertain. V was pared by 4 bases and J by 1 base, with 16 bases between. This CDR3 has 16 residues. The germline CDR1 and CDR2 sequences are SGHAT and FQNNGV. The CDR3 protein is CASSSLLGRGNTEAFF. The CDR3 region has the DNA TGTGCCAGCAGCTCCCTTCTGGGCCGGGGGAACACTGAAGCTTTCTTT.

This clone was seen only a few times. The chain joins TRBV4-1 to TRBJ1-5; the D gene is possibly TRBD1 (5 bases). This CDR3 contains 15 residues. Trimming stripped 1 base from V and 4 bases from J, with 11 bases between. The germline V gene has CDR1 MGHRA and CDR2 YSYEKL. CDR3 DNA: TGCGCCAGCAGCCAAGGTTGGGGGGAAAATCAGCCCCAGCATTTT. Protein: CASSQGWGENQPQHF.

This rearrangement joins TRBV4-1 to TRBJ1-2; a weak D match, TRBD1 (5 bases). Germline V gene sequence: CDR1 MGHRA, CDR2 YSYEKL. V shed 0 bases and J shed 0 bases, with 23 bases lying between them. This CDR3 is built from 20 residues. CDR3 nucleotide sequence: TGCGCCAGCAGCCAAGACTTGAAGGGGTCCTTCGGCCAAGCTAACTATGGCTACACCTTC. Translating gives CASSQDLKGSFGQANYGYTF.

On this clone itself: Compared with germline, one end of the junction differs, possibly owing to a read error. V usage is TRBV6-1 and J usage is TRBJ1-5; 8 nucleotides agree with TRBD1. Germline CDR1 MNHNS, CDR2 SASEGT. This CDR3 has 14 residues. The CDR3 DNA sequence: TGTGCCAGCAGGGAAGGGACAGGAGATCAGCCCCAGCATTTT. Its translation: CASREGTGDQPQHF.

V is TRBV2 and J is TRBJ1-5; D may be TRBD1 (6 bases). V gave up 5 bases and J gave up 0 bases, with 20 bases separating them. The length of the CDR3 is 18 residues. CDR1 and CDR2 from the germline V gene are SNHLY and FYNNEI. The CDR3 DNA reads as TGTGCCAGCAGTACCCCGACCGGACAGTTTTATAGCAATCAGCCCCAGCATTTT. Amino acids: CASSTPTGQFYSNQPQHF.

This clone was recorded a few times. The chain employs TRBV5-1 and TRBJ2-5; 8 bases are a match to TRBD1. The V gene's germline CDR1 is SGHRS and CDR2 YFSETQ. After removal of 0 bases from V and 4 bases from J, the junction contained 5 bases not matched to a gene. There are 15 residues in the CDR3. This CDR3 reads CASSLEPGGLETQYF. The DNA for the CDR3 is TGCGCCAGCAGCTTGGAACCAGGGGGCTTAGAGACCCAGTACTTC.

This rearrangement joins TRBV5-6 to TRBJ2-7; maybe TRBD1 (6 bases). Germline assignment: CDR1 SGHDT and CDR2 YYEEEE. The CDR3 is 15 amino acids. Trimming took 2 bases from V and 2 from J, leaving 14 bases between them. CDR3: CASSLQGKYPYEQYF. In DNA, the CDR3 is TGTGCCAGCAGCTTACAGGGAAAATACCCCTACGAGCAGTACTTC.

This clone has a single count. The chain combines TRBV4-3 with TRBJ2-2; 11 bases match TRBD2. Germline loops: CDR1 LGHNA, CDR2 YSLEER. J gave up 3 bases and V 2 bases, and 8 bases lay outside the gene matches. There are 18 residues in the CDR3. The CDR3 is CASSQMNSGGVDTGELFF. CDR3 DNA sequence: TGCGCCAGCAGCCAAATGAATAGCGGGGGGGTGGACACCGGGGAGCTGTTTTTT.